What follows are 6 T cell receptor beta chains derived from one specimen sequenced in a study of cytomegalovirus exposure and HLA in healthy donors. TCRdb's copy holds only in-frame clones and misses some; the assay was immunoSEQ multiplex PCR. This table has tens of thousands of clones, more than 85% appearing once. The sequencing sample was made of PBMCs. The receptors derive from a woman in her 30s in good health and CMV-seronegative.

V is TRBV9 and J is TRBJ1-3; D is undetermined. Germline-derived CDR1 and CDR2 are SGDLS and YYNGEE. Trimming removed 3 bases at V and 2 bases at J, with 12 bases between. The CDR3 spans 15 residues. The CDR3 coding sequence is TGTGCCAGCAGCGCGAGGAGTCATACTGGAAACACCATATATTTT. Encoded protein: CASSARSHTGNTIYF.

This sequence joins TRBV9 and TRBJ1-1; D perhaps matches TRBD1 (5 bases). From germline, CDR1 is SGDLS and CDR2 YYNGEE. The V and J ends lost 0 bases and 4 bases respectively, with 10 bases between them. The CDR3 extends over 14 amino acids. The CDR3 DNA reads as TGTGCCAGCAGCGTAGCGGGGGGATCCACTGAAGCTTTCTTT. Protein: CASSVAGGSTEAFF.

The J gene is TRBJ2-1, the V gene TRBV7-2, with a possible D match to TRBD2 (6 bases). Deletions cut 0 bases from V and 0 bases from J, with 6 bases between. Germline-derived CDR1 and CDR2 are SGHTA and FQGNSA. CDR3 length: 15 amino acids. CDR3 sequence (DNA): TGTGCCAGCAGCTTAGCCGGGAGCTCCTACAATGAGCAGTTCTTC. As protein: CASSLAGSSYNEQFF. The full variable domain, completed using reference TRBV7-2 and TRBJ2-1, is GAGVSQSPSNKVTEKGKDVELRCDPISGHTALYWYRQSLGQGLEFLIYFQGNSAPDKSGLPSDRFSAERTGGSVSTLTIQRTQQEDSAVYLCASSLAGSSYNEQFFGPGTRLTVL.

This clone was found once. DNA for the CDR3: TGTGCCAGCAATAGCGGGAGCGCAGATACGCAGTATTTT. Its translation is CASNSGSADTQYF. The chain joins TRBV2 to TRBJ2-3; the match to TRBD2 covers 9 bases. The germline V gene encodes CDR1 SNHLY and CDR2 FYNNEI. The junction had 3 bases not matched to a gene; V was cut back by 7 bases and J by 4 bases. CDR3 length: 13 residues.

This rearrangement joins TRBV5-1 to TRBJ2-3, with D possibly being TRBD2 (5 bases). Germline V gene data show CDR1 as SGHRS and CDR2 as YFSETQ. This CDR3 contains 12 residues. V was trimmed by 10 bases and J by 6 bases, leaving 15 bases between them. This chain's CDR3 is CAARGSGDTQYF. CDR3 nucleotide sequence: TGCGCCGCCCGGGGTTCTGGGGATACGCAGTATTTT. The full variable domain, rest sourced from reference TRBV5-1 and TRBJ2-3, is KAGVTQTPRYLIKTRGQQVTLSCSPISGHRSVSWYQQTPGQGLQFLFEYFSETQRNKGNFPGRFSGRQFSNSRSEMNVSTLELGDSALYLCAARGSGDTQYFGPGTRLTVL.

The CDR3 bases are TGTGCCAGCAGTGAATCAGGTGCGGGTGGCTACACCTTC. Translating it yields CASSESGAGGYTF. The chain recombines TRBV25-1 with TRBJ1-2, with D unresolved. Deletions cut 1 base from V and 7 bases from J, with 10 bases between. The CDR3 totals 13 residues. Germline V gene sequence: CDR1 MGHDK, CDR2 SYGVNS.